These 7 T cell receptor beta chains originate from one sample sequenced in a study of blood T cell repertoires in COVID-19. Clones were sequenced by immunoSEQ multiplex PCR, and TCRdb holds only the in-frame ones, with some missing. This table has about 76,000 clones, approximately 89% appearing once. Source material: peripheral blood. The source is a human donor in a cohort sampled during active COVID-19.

The CDR3: CASSQSWGLADTQYF. The CDR3 region has the DNA TGCGCCAGCAGTCAATCGTGGGGCCTCGCAGATACGCAGTATTTT. This chain links TRBV23-1 with TRBJ2-3; maybe TRBD1 (5 bases). TRBV23-1 is labeled an ORF, and its function is uncertain. V lost 0 bases to trimming and J lost 4 bases, with 11 bases between them. This CDR3 region has 15 residues.

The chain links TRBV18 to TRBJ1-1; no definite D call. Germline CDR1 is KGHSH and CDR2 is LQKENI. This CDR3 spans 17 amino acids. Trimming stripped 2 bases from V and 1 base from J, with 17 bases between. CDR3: CASSPGRGGWKNTEAFF. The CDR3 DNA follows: TGTGCCAGCTCACCAGGCCGAGGCGGGTGGAAGAACACTGAAGCTTTCTTT.

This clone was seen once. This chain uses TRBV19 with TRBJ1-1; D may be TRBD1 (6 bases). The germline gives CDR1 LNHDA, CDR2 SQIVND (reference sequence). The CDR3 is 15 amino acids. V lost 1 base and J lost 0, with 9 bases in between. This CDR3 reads CASSIAGTMNTEAFF. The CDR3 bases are TGTGCCAGTAGTATAGCCGGGACAATGAACACTGAAGCTTTCTTT.

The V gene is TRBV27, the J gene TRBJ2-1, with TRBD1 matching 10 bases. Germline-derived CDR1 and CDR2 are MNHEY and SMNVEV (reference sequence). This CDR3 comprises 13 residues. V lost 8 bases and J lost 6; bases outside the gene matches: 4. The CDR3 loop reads CASRQGAVNEQFF. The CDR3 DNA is TGTGCCAGCCGACAGGGGGCAGTCAATGAGCAGTTCTTC.

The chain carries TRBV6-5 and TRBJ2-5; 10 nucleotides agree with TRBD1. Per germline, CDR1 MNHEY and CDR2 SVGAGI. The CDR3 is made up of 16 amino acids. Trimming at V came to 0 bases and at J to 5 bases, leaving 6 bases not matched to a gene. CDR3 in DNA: TGTGCCAGCAGTTACTCTGGGACAGGGGTTCCGGAGACCCAGTACTTC. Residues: CASSYSGTGVPETQYF.

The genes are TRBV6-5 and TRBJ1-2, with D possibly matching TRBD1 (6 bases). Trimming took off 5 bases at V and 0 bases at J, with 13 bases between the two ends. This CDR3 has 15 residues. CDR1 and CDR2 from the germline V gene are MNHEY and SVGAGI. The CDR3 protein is CASSTRTAANYGYTF. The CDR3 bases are TGTGCCAGCAGTACAAGGACAGCTGCTAACTATGGCTACACCTTC.

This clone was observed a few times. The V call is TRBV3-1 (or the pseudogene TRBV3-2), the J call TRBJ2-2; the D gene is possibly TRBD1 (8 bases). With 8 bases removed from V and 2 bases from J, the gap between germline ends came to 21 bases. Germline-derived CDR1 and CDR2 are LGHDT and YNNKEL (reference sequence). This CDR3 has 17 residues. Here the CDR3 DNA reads TGTGCCAGCGAGGACAGGGCCGAGCGGGGTAACACCGGGGAGCTGTTTTTT. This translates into CASEDRAERGNTGELFF.